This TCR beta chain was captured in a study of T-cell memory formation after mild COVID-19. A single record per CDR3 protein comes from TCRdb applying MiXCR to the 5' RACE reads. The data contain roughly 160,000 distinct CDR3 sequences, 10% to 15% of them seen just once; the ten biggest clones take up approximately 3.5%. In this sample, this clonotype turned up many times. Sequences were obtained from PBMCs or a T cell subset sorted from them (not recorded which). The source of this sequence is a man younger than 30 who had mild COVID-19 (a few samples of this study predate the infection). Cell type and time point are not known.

The CDR3 loop reads CASSGTGGTYNEQFF. CDR3 DNA: TGCGCCAGCAGCGGGACAGGGGGGACCTACAATGAGCAGTTCTTC. The chain joins TRBV5-1 to TRBJ2-1, with TRBD1 matching 11 bases. After removal of 4 bases from V and 2 bases from J, the junction contained 2 bases not matched to a gene. This CDR3 has 15 residues. Germline lookup yields CDR1 SGHRS and CDR2 YFSETQ.